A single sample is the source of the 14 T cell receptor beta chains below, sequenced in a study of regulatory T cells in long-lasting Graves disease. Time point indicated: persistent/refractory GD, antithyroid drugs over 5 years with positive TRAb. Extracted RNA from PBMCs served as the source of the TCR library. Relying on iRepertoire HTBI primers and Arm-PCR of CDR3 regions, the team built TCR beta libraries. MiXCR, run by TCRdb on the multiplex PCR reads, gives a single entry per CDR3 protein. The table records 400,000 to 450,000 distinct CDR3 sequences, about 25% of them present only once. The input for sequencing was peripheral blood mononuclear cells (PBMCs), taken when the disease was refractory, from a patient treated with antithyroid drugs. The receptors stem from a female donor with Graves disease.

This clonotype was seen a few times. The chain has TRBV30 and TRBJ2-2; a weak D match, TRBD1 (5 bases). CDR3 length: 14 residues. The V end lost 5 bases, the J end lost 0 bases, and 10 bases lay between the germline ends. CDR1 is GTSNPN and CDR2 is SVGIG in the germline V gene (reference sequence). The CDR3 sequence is CAWSDTTNTGELFF. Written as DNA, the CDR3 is TGTGCCTGGTCGGACACCACGAACACCGGGGAGCTGTTTTTT.

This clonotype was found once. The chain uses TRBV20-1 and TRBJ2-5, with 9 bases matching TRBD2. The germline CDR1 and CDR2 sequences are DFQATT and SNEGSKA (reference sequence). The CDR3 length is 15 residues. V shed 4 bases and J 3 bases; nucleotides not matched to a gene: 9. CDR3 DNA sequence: TGCAGTGCTAAAAGGTCGCCTAGCGGGGAAGAGACCCAGTACTTC. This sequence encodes CSAKRSPSGEETQYF.

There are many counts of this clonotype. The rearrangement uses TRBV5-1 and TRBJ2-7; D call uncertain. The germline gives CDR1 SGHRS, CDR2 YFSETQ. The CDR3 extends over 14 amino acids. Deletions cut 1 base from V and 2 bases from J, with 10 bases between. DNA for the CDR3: TGCGCCAGCAGCTTGTTAGGCCATACCTACGAGCAGTACTTC. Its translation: CASSLLGHTYEQYF.

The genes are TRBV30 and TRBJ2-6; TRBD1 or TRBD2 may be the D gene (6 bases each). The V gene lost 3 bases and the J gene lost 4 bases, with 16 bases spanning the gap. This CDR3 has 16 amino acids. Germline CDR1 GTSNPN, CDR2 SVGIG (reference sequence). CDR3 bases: TGTGCCTGGAGCGCGGGACACACTCCCGGGGCCAACGTCCTGACTTTC. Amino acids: CAWSAGHTPGANVLTF.

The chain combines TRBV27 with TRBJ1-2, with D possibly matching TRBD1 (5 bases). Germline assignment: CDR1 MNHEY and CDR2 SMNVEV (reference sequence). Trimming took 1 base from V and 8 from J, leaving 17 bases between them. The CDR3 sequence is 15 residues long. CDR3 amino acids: CASSLLSQGNRGYTF. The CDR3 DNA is TGTGCCAGCAGTTTATTAAGTCAGGGAAACCGCGGCTACACCTTC.

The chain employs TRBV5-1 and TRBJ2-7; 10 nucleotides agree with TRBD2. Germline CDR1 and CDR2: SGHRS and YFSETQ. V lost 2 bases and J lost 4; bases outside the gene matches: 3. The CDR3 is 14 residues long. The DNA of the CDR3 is TGCGCCAGCAGCTTTCTAGCGGGAGTATACGAGCAGTACTTC. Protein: CASSFLAGVYEQYF.

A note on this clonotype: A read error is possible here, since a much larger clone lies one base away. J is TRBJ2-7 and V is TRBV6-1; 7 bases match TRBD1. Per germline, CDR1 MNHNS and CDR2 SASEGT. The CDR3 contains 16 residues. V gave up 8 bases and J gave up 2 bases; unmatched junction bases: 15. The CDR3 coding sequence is TGTGCCAGCGCCTCGGTTTTCGGGACAGCCCCCTACGAGCAGTACTTC. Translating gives CASASVFGTAPYEQYF.

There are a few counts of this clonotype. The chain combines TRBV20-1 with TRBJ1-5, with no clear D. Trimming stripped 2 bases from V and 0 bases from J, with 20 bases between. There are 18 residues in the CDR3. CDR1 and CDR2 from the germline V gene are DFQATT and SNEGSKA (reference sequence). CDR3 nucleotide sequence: TGCAGTGCTAGACTACAACGGAGCAGGTTCGATAGCAATCAGCCCCAGCATTTT. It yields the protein CSARLQRSRFDSNQPQHF.

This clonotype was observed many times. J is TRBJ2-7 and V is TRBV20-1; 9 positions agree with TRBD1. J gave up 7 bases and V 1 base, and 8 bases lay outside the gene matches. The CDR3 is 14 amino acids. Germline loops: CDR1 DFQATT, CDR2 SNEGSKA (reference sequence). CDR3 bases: TGCAGTGCTAGAGGGGACAGGGAAAATGGTGAGCAGTACTTC. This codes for CSARGDRENGEQYF.

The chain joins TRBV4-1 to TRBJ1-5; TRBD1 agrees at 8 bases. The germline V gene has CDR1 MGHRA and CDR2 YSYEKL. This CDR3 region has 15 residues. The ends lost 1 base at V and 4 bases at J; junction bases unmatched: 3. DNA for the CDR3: TGCGCCAGCAGCCAAGGTAGGACAGGGAATCAGCCCCAGCATTTT. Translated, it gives CASSQGRTGNQPQHF.

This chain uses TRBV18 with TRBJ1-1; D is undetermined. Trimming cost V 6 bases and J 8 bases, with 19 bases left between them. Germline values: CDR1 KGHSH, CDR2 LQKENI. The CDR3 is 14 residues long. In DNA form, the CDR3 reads TGTGCCAGCTCCCCCAGGCCGGCCACCCCGGAAGCTTTCTTT. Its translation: CASSPRPATPEAFF.

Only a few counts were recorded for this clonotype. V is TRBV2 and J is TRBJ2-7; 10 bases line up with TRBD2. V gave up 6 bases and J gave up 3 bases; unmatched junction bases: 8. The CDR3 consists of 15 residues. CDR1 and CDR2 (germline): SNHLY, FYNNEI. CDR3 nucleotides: TGTGCCAGCAGCCGCCCTAGCGGGAGTTACTACGAGCAGTACTTC. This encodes CASSRPSGSYYEQYF.

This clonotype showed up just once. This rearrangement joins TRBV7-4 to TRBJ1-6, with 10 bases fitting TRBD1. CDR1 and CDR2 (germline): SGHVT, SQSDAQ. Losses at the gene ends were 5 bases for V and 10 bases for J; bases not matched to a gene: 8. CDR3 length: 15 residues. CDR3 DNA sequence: TGTGCCAGCAGCCCCCTCGGACAGGGGGACTCACCCCTCCACTTT. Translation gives CASSPLGQGDSPLHF.

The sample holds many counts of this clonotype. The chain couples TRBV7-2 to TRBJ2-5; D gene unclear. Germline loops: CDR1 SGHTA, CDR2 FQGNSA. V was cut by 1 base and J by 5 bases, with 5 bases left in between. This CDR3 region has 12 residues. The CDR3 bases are TGTGCCAGCAGCTTAGTTTCTGAGACCCAGTACTTC. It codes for CASSLVSETQYF.